The subject of this entry is one TCR beta chain. Its antigen is still unknown. No base quality information exists; no much larger clone differs at one position. The sample comes from a study of regulatory T cells in long-lasting Graves disease (dated by TCRdb to about 2021). For the study in its entirety: Newly diagnosed Graves' disease patients had taken antithyroid drugs for less than 3 months. This study used TCR sequencing and RNA sequencing of peripheral blood to compare persistent Graves' disease patients against newly diagnosed Graves' disease patients. The study took place in China and was registered as a clinical trial. A total of around 33 samples underwent TCR sequencing, from some 13 patients with persistent Graves' disease and some 20 patients with newly diagnosed Graves' disease. Findings and caveats that apply to the study as a whole: Compared with newly diagnosed patients, patients with persistent Graves' disease had lower TCR Shannon entropy and fewer highly expanded clones, which suggests clonal expansion. Only peripheral blood was studied, because thyroid tissue, the primary lesion, was inaccessible. A larger number of public clonotypes was shared among persistent patients (around 2,500) than among newly diagnosed patients (about 990). Only the TCR beta chain was sequenced and analyzed. TRBV28, TRBJ1-2 and TRBJ2-5 were preferentially used in persistent disease, while TRBV20-1 and TRBJ2-1 were favored in newly diagnosed disease. The authors noted that the small sample size was a limitation that may lower accuracy.

In the paper's terms, the time point label means: newly diagnosed GD, antithyroid drugs for less than 3 months. RNA was extracted from PBMCs in TRIzol for both TCR sequencing and RNA sequencing. The diagnosis of Graves' disease was made according to American Thyroid Association guidelines. Patients for the study were recruited at an endocrinology department in Xi'an, China. Each patient gave about 10 milliliters of peripheral blood, collected in an EDTA anticoagulant tube. Ficoll Paque Plus density gradient separation was used to isolate PBMCs, and no further T cell sorting was done. RNA quality was checked with an Agilent 2100 Bioanalyzer and agarose gel, and concentration with a NanoDrop 2000. Receptors were amplified or captured by multiplex PCR. The instrument given in TCRdb is Illumina HiSeq 4000. iRepertoire HTBI primers and Arm-PCR amplification of CDR3 regions were used to construct TCR beta libraries. Gel purification was performed on PCR products prior to sequencing. As for the authors' bioinformatics: A total of some 60 TRBV and under 15 TRBJ segments were identified across samples and were used for gene usage analysis of CDR3 amino acid clonotypes. COPE and FqMerger were used to merge the filtered high-quality paired reads into contigs. BLAST was used to align contigs to the IMGT TRBV, TRBD and TRBJ reference genes, and CDR3 was defined following IMGT. Highly expanded clones were defined as clonotypes with a frequency above 0.1%. Shannon entropy served as the measure of repertoire diversity, while the Gini coefficient captured V-J evenness. Public clonotypes were defined as clonotypes shared by more than one individual. TCRdb reprocessed the public reads (quality trimming at Q25 with fastp, clone calling with MiXCR) and kept in-frame beta chains. Each record represents a unique CDR3 protein, reported with the most common genes and DNA among its rows. Clone size and V and J calls follow TCRdb, not the original study. Here the sample has about 530,000 distinct CDR3 sequences; around 16% occur a single time. The biggest ten clones account for 25% of the sample.

According to the germline V gene, CDR1 reads SGHRS and CDR2 reads YFSETQ. At the junction V is shortened by 3 bases and J by 8 bases, with 9 bases in between. The CDR3 covers 13 residues, taking in both the cysteine and the phenylalanine. The only DNA kept is the CDR3, 39 bases in frame from the first base. These data were also reused for a study on T cells in Graves' hyperthyroidism and ophthalmopathy. The second study also describes: Graves' hyperthyroidism was defined as stable when no progression to ophthalmopathy occurred over 18 months of follow-up. Hyperthyroidism patients were newly diagnosed, with disease duration under 2 months, and aged 18 to 65 years. The study excluded patients with uncontrolled infections, other autoimmune diseases, pregnancy or lactation. Diagnoses were based on clinical symptoms, serum thyroxine and TRAb, thyroid ultrasound and orbital computed tomography. The TCR CDR3 was subjected to a first round of RT-PCR using the HTBI primer set and the Qiagen OneStep RT-PCR kit. Most expanded thyroid clonotypes (frequency above 0.001) were also detected in blood, suggesting blood repertoires may reflect thyroid immune responses. A model built on a 13 V-J signature distinguished ophthalmopathy from stable hyperthyroidism, reaching 85% to 90% sensitivity and under 84% specificity in cross-validation and 80%/75% in testing. During validation, the model predicted progression to ophthalmopathy a median of approximately 7 months ahead of onset, with roughly 65% sensitivity and less than 85% specificity. To identify TCR V-J signatures that set the groups apart, the researchers used a discovery cohort of about a hundred patients, made up of around 40 with Graves' ophthalmopathy and 55 to 65 with stable Graves' hyperthyroidism. Whether ophthalmopathy could be predicted prospectively was tested in an independent validation cohort made up of 18 to 20 hyperthyroidism patients plus 17 patients who later progressed to ophthalmopathy. The 100 or so discovery patients were randomly split 7:3 into training and test sets. In addition, the study compared T-cell repertoires in thyroid tissue and in blood from roughly six Graves' hyperthyroidism patients. Once sampling was done, hyperthyroidism patients were given methimazole at a starting dose of 30 mg daily, whereas ophthalmopathy patients were given high-dose intravenous methylprednisolone. Libraries were constructed in a second round of multiplex PCR, after which size selection and purification were performed. Libraries were sequenced paired-end with 100 bp reads on an Illumina HiSeq2000. Raw data were processed with SOAPnuke, discarding reads with adapters, uncalled bases, mean Phred below 15, or no exact constant-primer or identifier match. COPE v1.2.5 was used to merge the high-quality paired reads, and each unique nucleotide sequence was defined as a clonotype. MiTCR v1.1 was used to align clonotypes to the IMGT TRBV, TRBD and TRBJ reference segments. Analysis was restricted to V-J combinations with a frequency above 0.0001, which covered roughly 99% of repertoires. The TCS score was defined as F50 (clonal expansion) divided by E x V (chaos), with BLOSUM62-based TCRdist calculated between CDR3 peptides within each V-J. Welch's t-statistics and random forest reduced several hundred V-J features to 13, which were used in a naive Bayes classifier (R e1071). Sample size was not statistically predetermined, and blinding of investigators to group allocation was not performed. The paper describes TCR Vbeta CDR3 sequencing of 135 peripheral blood samples, made up of 40 to 45 ophthalmopathy patients, 70 to 75 hyperthyroidism patients and some 17 progressor patients.

Source: peripheral blood mononuclear cells (PBMCs), taken at new diagnosis, from a patient treated with antithyroid drugs. The chain links TRBV5-1 with TRBJ1-6; TRBD1 is a possible D gene, resting on 5 matching bases. The TCR was taken from a woman aged 35-60 years with Graves disease. Donor details come from another sample of the same person, matched by shared clones. The CDR3 sequence is CASSWGRDSPLHF. The DNA is as follows: TGCGCCAGCAGCTGGGGACGGGATTCACCCCTCCACTTT.